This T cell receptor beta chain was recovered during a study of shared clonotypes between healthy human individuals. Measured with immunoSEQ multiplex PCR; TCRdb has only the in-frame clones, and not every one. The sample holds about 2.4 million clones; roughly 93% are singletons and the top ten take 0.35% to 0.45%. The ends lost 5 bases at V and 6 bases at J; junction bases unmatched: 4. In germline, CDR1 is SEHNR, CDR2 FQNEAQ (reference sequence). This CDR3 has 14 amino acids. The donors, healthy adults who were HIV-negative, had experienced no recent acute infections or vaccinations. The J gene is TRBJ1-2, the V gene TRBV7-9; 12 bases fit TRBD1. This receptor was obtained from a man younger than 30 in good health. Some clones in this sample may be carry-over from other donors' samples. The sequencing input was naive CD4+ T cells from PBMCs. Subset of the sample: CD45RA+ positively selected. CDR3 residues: CASSKRDRGHGYTF. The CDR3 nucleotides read TGTGCCAGCAGCAAAAGGGACAGGGGGCATGGCTACACCTTC.